This T cell receptor (beta chain) was identified during a study of PD-1 blockade in classical Hodgkin lymphoma. In the study overall: Patients were treated with nivolumab at 3 mg/kg, and this was given intravenously every 2 weeks. Notes on the study in general: At C4D1, TCR diversity had climbed significantly for CD4+ cells, though not for CD8+ cells. Newly diagnosed patients had baseline TCR diversity that was reportedly lower than that of healthy donors.

Some clones are missing from TCRdb's copy, which holds only in-frame ones; the method was immunoSEQ multiplex PCR. The table lists 25,000 to 40,000 clones, 82% of them singletons. Relapse was seen in all patients after autologous stem cell transplantation, and brentuximab vedotin exposure was variable. V trimming: 6 bases; J trimming: 3 bases; junction bases outside the gene matches: 3. CDR1 SGHRS and CDR2 YFSETQ come from the germline V gene. The CDR3 totals 14 residues. As concerns this clone: The target antigen is unknown.

The chain combines TRBV5-1 with TRBJ2-2; TRBD1 agrees at 9 bases. The source material was peripheral blood mononuclear cells (PBMCs), sampled at baseline. The receptor comes from a human donor with classical Hodgkin lymphoma. CDR3 DNA sequence: TGCGCCAGCACCCGGGACAGGGACACCGGGGAGCTGTTTTTT. This sequence encodes CASTRDRDTGELFF.